The source of this T cell receptor beta chain is a study of blood T cell repertoires in COVID-19. Study-wide context: Samples came from the United States, Italy and Spain, spanning acute and convalescent COVID-19.

Seattle-derived patients entered the study during active infection and were followed longitudinally. Sequenced by immunoSEQ multiplex PCR; TCRdb stores in-frame clones only, minus some. This sample carries roughly 77,000 clones, roughly 80% of them seen once, and the ten largest clones take 15%. The CDR3 totals 16 residues. The sequencing sample was made of peripheral blood. The clonotype was recovered from a man between 60 and 75 years old with COVID-19, enrolled during active disease. This rearrangement joins TRBV21-1 to TRBJ2-7; the table's TRBD1 call for D was not verified on the DNA. TRBV21-1 is a recognized pseudogene. The CDR3 sequence: CASSKVPGTAPREQYF. In nucleotides, the CDR3 is TGTGCCAGCAGCAAAGTCCCCGGGACAGCCCCTCGGGAGCAGTACTTC.